One sample yielded the 26 T cell receptor beta chains listed below, sequenced in a study of identical twins. TCRdb passed the 5' RACE reads through MiXCR, listing each CDR3 protein once. Among roughly 690,000 distinct CDR3 sequences, 21% were seen once, and the ten largest hold 4.3%. The same data also contributed to another study, on T cells expressing NK-cell markers.

Input material: PBMCs. Every receptor here comes from a woman under 30 in good health.

This clonotype was picked up many times. This chain connects TRBV7-2 to TRBJ1-2, with D unclear. Germline V gene sequence: CDR1 SGHTA, CDR2 FQGNSA. The CDR3 is 12 amino acids. Trimming stripped 4 bases from V and 5 bases from J, with 8 bases between. CDR3 nucleotides: TGTGCCAGCAGCTCCCCAGCATATGGCTACACCTTC. Translating it yields CASSSPAYGYTF.

This chain joins TRBV12-3 or TRBV12-4 and TRBJ1-2; 7 nucleotides agree with TRBD1. Trimming removed 4 bases from V and 6 bases from J; junction bases left unmatched: 11. The CDR3 is 15 residues long. The CDR3 DNA sequence: TGTGCCAGCAGTTACCCCTCGACAGGGTTTGATGGCTACACCTTC. It codes for CASSYPSTGFDGYTF.

The rearrangement uses TRBV9 and TRBJ2-3, with 7 nucleotides matching TRBD2. This CDR3 is 15 amino acids long. With V trimmed by 3 bases and J by 2 bases, 6 bases remained unmatched. Germline V lookup: CDR1 SGDLS, CDR2 YYNGEE. The CDR3 sequence: CASSEGTTLTDTQYF. In DNA, the CDR3 is TGTGCCAGCAGCGAAGGGACTACCCTCACAGATACGCAGTATTTT.

This clonotype has only a few counts. This chain links TRBV10-3 with TRBJ1-2, with TRBD1 matching 8 bases. V shed 7 bases and J 2 bases; nucleotides not matched to a gene: 6. Germline CDR1 and CDR2: ENHRY and SYGVKD. This CDR3 is 14 amino acids long. The CDR3 DNA reads as TGTGCCATCAAGGACAGGGAAACGAACTATGGCTACACCTTC. As protein: CAIKDRETNYGYTF.

V and J are TRBV27 and TRBJ2-7; 8 nucleotides agree with TRBD2. The germline CDR1 and CDR2 sequences are MNHEY and SMNVEV (reference sequence). Unmatched junction bases numbered 3, after V lost 2 bases and J lost 3 bases. The CDR3 length is 14 residues. In DNA form, the CDR3 reads TGTGCCAGCAGTTTACACCGGGGGGGCTACGAGCAGTACTTC. Translation: CASSLHRGGYEQYF.

The V gene is TRBV20-1, the J gene TRBJ2-1; 8 bases line up with TRBD2. CDR1 and CDR2 (germline): DFQATT, SNEGSKA (reference sequence). The CDR3 is made up of 13 amino acids. As DNA, the CDR3 is TGCGGCCTCGCGGGGGGCCTCTACAATGAGCAGTTCTTC. Protein: CGLAGGLYNEQFF.

The chain carries TRBV20-1 and TRBJ2-2; 7 nucleotides agree with TRBD2. The junction had 6 bases not matched to a gene; V was cut back by 4 bases and J by 4 bases. CDR1 DFQATT and CDR2 SNEGSKA come from the germline V gene (reference sequence). There are 14 residues in the CDR3. CDR3 in amino acids: CSATRDYITGELFF. Here the CDR3 DNA reads TGCAGTGCTACCAGGGACTATATCACCGGGGAGCTGTTTTTT.

V is TRBV6-1 and J is TRBJ1-2; tentative D call: TRBD1 (5 bases). The CDR3 is 15 amino acids. Germline values: CDR1 MNHNS, CDR2 SASEGT. V gave up 5 bases and J gave up 7 bases, with 20 bases separating them. The CDR3 reads CASSPTHRTPLGYTF. DNA of the CDR3: TGTGCCAGCAGTCCAACTCACAGGACTCCCCTTGGCTACACCTTC.

This clonotype was observed a few times. The V and J genes are TRBV7-9 and TRBJ1-5; D is ambiguous. From germline, CDR1 is SEHNR and CDR2 FQNEAQ (reference sequence). The CDR3 loop spans 13 amino acids. V shed 5 bases and J shed 5 bases, with 10 bases lying between them. Written as DNA, the CDR3 is TGTGCCAGCAGCAAGACCTTGGATCAGCCCCAGCATTTT. It codes for CASSKTLDQPQHF.

This clonotype appeared a few times. Because the CDR3's place on the DNA is in doubt, the DNA is left out and the CDR3 is given as listed by TCRdb. V gene TRBV5-1 combines with J gene TRBJ1-1; whether TRBD1, the table's D call, matches the DNA was not checked. Germline CDR1 is SGHRS and CDR2 is YFSETQ. A total of 16 residues make up the CDR3, ends included. The CDR3 is CASRFAFRGRVTEAFF.

The chain recombines TRBV6-1 with TRBJ2-5, with no clear D. The CDR3 spans 15 residues. Germline assignment: CDR1 MNHNS and CDR2 SASEGT. Trimming left V 7 bases short and J 7 bases short, with 22 bases between. CDR3 sequence reads: CASTPMAATRGTQYF. The CDR3 DNA sequence: TGTGCCAGCACCCCAATGGCGGCCACCCGAGGGACCCAGTACTTC.

This clonotype turned up a few times. The chain employs TRBV20-1 and TRBJ2-7, with no clear D. Trimming removed 6 bases from V and 3 bases from J, with 15 bases in between. Germline lookup yields CDR1 DFQATT and CDR2 SNEGSKA (reference sequence). This CDR3 is built from 13 residues. DNA for the CDR3: TGCAGTGCCAAAACCGGACCCTTCTACGAGCAGTACTTC. The encoded protein is CSAKTGPFYEQYF.

This clonotype was detected a few times. Written as DNA, the CDR3 is TGTGCCAGCAGCCCGCGGACTAGCGGGACATACGAGCAGTTCTTC. It codes for CASSPRTSGTYEQFF. J is TRBJ2-1 and V is TRBV11-2, with TRBD2 matching over 12 bases. After removal of 5 bases from V and 10 bases from J, the junction contained 9 bases not matched to a gene. CDR3 length: 15 amino acids. CDR1 is SGHAT and CDR2 is FQNNGV in the germline V gene.

This clonotype was detected many times. This chain joins TRBV11-2 and TRBJ2-5, with D uncertain. The CDR3 loop spans 14 amino acids. V lost 2 bases to trimming and J lost 4 bases, with 11 bases between them. Germline V gives CDR1 SGHAT, CDR2 FQNNGV. The CDR3: CASSLLRLGETQYF. CDR3 sequence (DNA): TGTGCCAGCAGCTTACTTCGGTTGGGAGAGACCCAGTACTTC.

V is TRBV6-1 and J is TRBJ1-5; 8 bases map to TRBD1. CDR3 length equals 14 residues. V shed 5 bases and J 6 bases; nucleotides not matched to a gene: 6. CDR1 MNHNS and CDR2 SASEGT come from the germline V gene. The CDR3 coding sequence is TGTGCCAGCAGTCGATCGACAGGGGTTCAGCCCCAGCATTTT. Translated, it gives CASSRSTGVQPQHF.

The V and J genes are TRBV7-2 and TRBJ2-6; 8 nucleotides match TRBD1. The CDR3 is 17 amino acids. Unmatched junction bases numbered 6, after V lost 4 bases and J lost 1 base. Germline V gives CDR1 SGHTA, CDR2 FQGNSA. The CDR3 here is CASSSRTGQSGANVLTF. The CDR3 DNA sequence: TGTGCCAGCAGCTCCCGGACAGGGCAATCTGGGGCCAACGTCCTGACTTTC.

The rearrangement joins TRBV15 to TRBJ2-5, with 8 nucleotides matching TRBD2. Germline V gene lookup returns CDR1 LNHNV and CDR2 YYDKDF (reference sequence). V lost 5 bases and J lost 5; bases outside the gene matches: 13. This CDR3 contains 16 residues. This CDR3 is CATSFAPGLGLETQYF. The CDR3 nucleotides are TGTGCCACCAGCTTCGCACCGGGACTAGGGTTGGAGACCCAGTACTTC.

This chain joins TRBV9 and TRBJ2-1; 7 bases are shared with TRBD2. The germline V gene has CDR1 SGDLS and CDR2 YYNGEE. The CDR3 sequence is 14 residues long. Trimming at V came to 7 bases and at J to 5 bases, leaving 9 bases not matched to a gene. The CDR3 nucleotides read TGTGCCAGCCGGGAGGAGGCGGGAAACAATGAGCAGTTCTTC. Encoded protein: CASREEAGNNEQFF.

This clonotype has ten or more counts. The rearrangement uses TRBV7-9 and TRBJ2-5; the D gene is possibly TRBD1 (6 bases). The CDR3 loop spans 13 amino acids. The germline V and J ends were trimmed by 5 bases and 4 bases, with 11 bases remaining between them. The V gene's germline CDR1 is SEHNR and CDR2 FQNEAQ (reference sequence). DNA for the CDR3: TGTGCCAGCAGCCCACAGGGACCAGAGACCCAGTACTTC. It codes for CASSPQGPETQYF.

V usage is TRBV20-1 and J usage is TRBJ1-2; 7 positions match TRBD1. CDR1 and CDR2 (germline): DFQATT, SNEGSKA (reference sequence). The ends lost 0 bases at V and 3 bases at J; junction bases unmatched: 4. The CDR3 is 14 amino acids. The CDR3 DNA reads as TGCAGTGCTAGAGATCTACAGGGGCACTATGGCTACACCTTC. Amino acid sequence: CSARDLQGHYGYTF.

This clonotype occurred many times. This sequence joins TRBV29-1 and TRBJ2-1, with D possibly matching TRBD2 (5 bases). V shed 3 bases and J shed 9 bases, with 15 bases lying between them. The CDR3 contains 13 residues. Germline CDR1 and CDR2: SQVTM and ANQGSEA. In nucleotides, the CDR3 is TGCAGCGTTGATCCCTCCGCGGCGGGTGAGCAGTTCTTC. It specifies CSVDPSAAGEQFF.

The rearrangement uses TRBV19 and TRBJ2-3, with 11 bases that match TRBD1. CDR1 is LNHDA and CDR2 is SQIVND in the germline V gene (reference sequence). The CDR3 loop spans 17 amino acids. V dropped 3 bases and J dropped 2; count of bases not matched to a gene: 7. DNA for the CDR3: TGTGCCAGTAGTATTGGGACAGGGGGGACTAACACAGATACGCAGTATTTT. Translation: CASSIGTGGTNTDTQYF.

This clonotype was recorded a few times. This chain connects TRBV29-1 to TRBJ2-4, with D possibly called TRBD1 or TRBD2 (5 bases each). Between the trimmed V and J ends, which lost 4 bases and 7 bases, there was a span of 14 bases. CDR1 and CDR2 from the germline V gene are SQVTM and ANQGSEA. This CDR3 has 13 amino acids. This CDR3 reads CSVVGDLGNIQYF. The CDR3 DNA follows: TGCAGCGTTGTTGGGGACCTAGGGAACATTCAGTACTTC.

The rearrangement joins TRBV30 to TRBJ2-1, with TRBD2 matching 7 bases. CDR1 and CDR2 (germline): GTSNPN, SVGIG (reference sequence). V shed 5 bases and J 9 bases; nucleotides not matched to a gene: 13. This CDR3 comprises 14 residues. The chain's CDR3 is CAWGVVGGIGEQFF. As DNA, the CDR3 is TGTGCCTGGGGGGTCGTCGGGGGGATCGGTGAGCAGTTCTTC.

The sample holds a few counts of this clonotype. The CDR3 ends on some other residue instead of the conserved phenylalanine or tryptophan, so this is likely a read error. No DNA is shown, since the ends of the CDR3 on it are uncertain; the CDR3 is the one TCRdb lists. This chain connects TRBV9 to TRBJ2-7; the table's D call of TRBD1 was not tested on the DNA. The CDR3 is 9 residues long, ends included. The V gene's germline CDR1 is SGDLS and CDR2 YYNGEE. CDR3 loop: CASSARQGK.

This clonotype was counted a few times. CDR3: CSAFFDRDIAGYTF. The CDR3, as DNA: TGCAGTGCTTTTTTCGACAGGGACATTGCTGGCTACACCTTC. The genes are TRBV20-1 and TRBJ1-2; the match to TRBD1 covers 7 bases. The CDR3 extends over 14 amino acids. Per the germline V gene, CDR1 is DFQATT and CDR2 is SNEGSKA (reference sequence). The ends lost 5 bases at V and 7 bases at J; junction bases unmatched: 13.